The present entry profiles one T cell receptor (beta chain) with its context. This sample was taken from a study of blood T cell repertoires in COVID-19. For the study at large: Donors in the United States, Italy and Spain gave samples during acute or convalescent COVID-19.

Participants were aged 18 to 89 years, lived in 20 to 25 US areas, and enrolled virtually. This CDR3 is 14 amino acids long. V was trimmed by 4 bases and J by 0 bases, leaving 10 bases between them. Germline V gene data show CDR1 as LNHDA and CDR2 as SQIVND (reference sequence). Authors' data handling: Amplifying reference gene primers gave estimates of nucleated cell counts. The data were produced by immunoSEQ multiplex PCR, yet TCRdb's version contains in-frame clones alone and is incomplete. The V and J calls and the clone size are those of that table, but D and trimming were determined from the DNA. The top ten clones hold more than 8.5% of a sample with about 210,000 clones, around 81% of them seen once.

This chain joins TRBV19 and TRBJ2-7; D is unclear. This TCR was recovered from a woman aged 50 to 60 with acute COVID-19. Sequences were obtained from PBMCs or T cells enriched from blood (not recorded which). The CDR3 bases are TGTGCCAGTAGTAGACTTCAGACCTCCTACGAGCAGTACTTC. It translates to CASSRLQTSYEQYF.